This note documents a single T cell receptor beta chain sequence. No cognate antigen has been identified for it. No clone much larger than this one lies a single base away; base qualities are absent. The CDR3 regions of human TCRbeta chains were subjected to immunosequencing. The authors processed their data as follows. Repertoire TCRs were matched against a reference library of SARS-CoV-2-specific TCRs generated with the MIRA antigen-specificity platform. Breadth was defined as the fraction of unique TCRs that were SARS-CoV-2-associated, and depth was defined as the fraction of total T cells that were SARS-CoV-2-associated. Using the MIRA data, each spike-specific TCR was mapped to the spike region that the TCR reacts to and placed in a CD4 or CD8 class. Log10-transformed breadth and depth values were compared by one-way ANOVA with Sidak's multiple comparisons tests. The clones in this table, taken by TCRdb from immuneACCESS, are in-frame only. Not every clone is retained; where verified, under half of the shortfall comes from an unresolved V gene, and the cause of the rest is unknown. The D gene and trimming were derived from the DNA, and the V and J assignments and clone size from that table. Present in this sample are 98,000 or so clones, roughly 93% of which were seen just once. Clones ranked in the top ten supply about 5% of the sample.

This record belongs to a study of T cell responses to AZD1222 COVID-19 vaccine (dated by TCRdb to the early 2020s). Background on the whole study: AZD1222 recipients with second doses at about 4 weeks or about 12 weeks were pooled, because spike-specific TCR depth and breadth did not differ between schedules. TCR sequencing was performed for 230 to 250 trial participants, of whom about 210 were given two doses of AZD1222 and around 25 were given two doses of MenACWY control vaccine. Trial participants were enrolled by age into 18-55, 56-69 and 70-plus year subgroups, with about 150, 28 and 57 TCR-sequenced participants respectively.

Broad study findings and their caveats: Most participants were white British and females outnumbered males, and the authors suggested that clonal diversity may have been underestimated. Spike-specific TCR breadth and depth rose significantly after two AZD1222 doses compared with day 0 and with MenACWY recipients. In the small 56-69-year group, the increase in depth fell short of significance, most likely because of low power. The whole spike protein was spanned by vaccine-associated CD4 TCRs, and dominant responses were seen in regions 160-218 and 743-854. Conclusions about previously exposed vaccinees are limited because only six or seven AZD1222 recipients were SARS-CoV-2 seropositive at baseline. Nearly half of unique spike-specific TCRs reportedly recognized epitopes outside regions mutated in the B.1.351 and B.1.1.7 variants. Because no samples from the day 14 peak response were available, repertoires could be characterized only after the peak T cell response.

The germline V gene provides CDR1 KGHSH and CDR2 LQKENI. The CDR3 spans 13 residues, from the cysteine through the phenylalanine. Here the CDR3 DNA is all that survives: 39 bases in frame from base 1. Trimming costs V 5 bases and J 3 bases, and their ends lie 11 bases apart. This sample's time point label indicates: baseline before first vaccination. Vaccinee samples came from UK trials COV001 and COV002, including a single-blind randomized controlled phase 2/3 trial of AZD1222 (ChAdOx1 nCoV-19) in healthy adults. For TCRbeta chain sequencing, PBMC samples from trial participants were taken at day 0 and at day 28 after the second dose.

In this chain, TRBV18 is recombined with TRBJ2-7, and possibly TRBD1, on 6 matching bases. This receptor was obtained from an adult in good health. The sample was peripheral blood, taken on day 0 of AZD1222 vaccination. The DNA reads TGTGCCAGCTCAACGTCGACAGGCTACGAGCAGTACTTC. This gives the protein CASSTSTGYEQYF. With the rest looked up from the reference TRBV18 and TRBJ2-7 genes rather than sequenced, the full variable domain is NAGVMQNPRHLVRRRGQEARLRCSPMKGHSHVYWYRQLPEEGLKFMVYLQKENIIDESGMPKERFSAEFPKEGPSILRIQQVVRGDSAAYFCASSTSTGYEQYFGPGTRLTVT.